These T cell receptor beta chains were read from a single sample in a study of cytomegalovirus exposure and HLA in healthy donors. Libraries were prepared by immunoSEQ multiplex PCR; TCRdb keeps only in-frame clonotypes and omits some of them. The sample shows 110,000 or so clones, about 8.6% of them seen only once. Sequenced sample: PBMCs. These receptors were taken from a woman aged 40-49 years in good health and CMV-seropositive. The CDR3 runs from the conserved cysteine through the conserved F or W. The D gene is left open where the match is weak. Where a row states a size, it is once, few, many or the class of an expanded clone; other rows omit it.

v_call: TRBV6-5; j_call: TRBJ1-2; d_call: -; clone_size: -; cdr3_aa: CASSYSGQKNYGYTF; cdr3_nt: TGTGCCAGCAGTTACTCGGGACAAAAAAACTATGGCTACACCTTC
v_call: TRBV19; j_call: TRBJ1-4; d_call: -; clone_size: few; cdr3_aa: CASSGRPDEKLFF; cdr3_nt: TGTGCCAGTAGTGGGAGGCCGGATGAAAAACTGTTTTTT
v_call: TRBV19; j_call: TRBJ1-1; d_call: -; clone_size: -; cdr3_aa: CASSIIKGIGAFF; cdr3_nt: TGTGCCAGTAGTATTATCAAGGGGATTGGAGCTTTCTTT
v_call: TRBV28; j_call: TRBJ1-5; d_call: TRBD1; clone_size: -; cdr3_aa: CASSFVKGGDQPQHF; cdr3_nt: TGTGCCAGCAGTTTTGTAAAAGGGGGCGATCAGCCCCAGCATTTT
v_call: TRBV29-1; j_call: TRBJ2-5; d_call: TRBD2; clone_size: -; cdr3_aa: CSVEDLSTSGQETQYF; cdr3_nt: TGCAGCGTTGAAGATCTATCTACTAGCGGGCAAGAGACCCAGTACTTC
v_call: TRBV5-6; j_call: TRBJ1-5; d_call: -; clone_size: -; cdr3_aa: CASSRRGNQPQHF; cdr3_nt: TGTGCCAGCAGCCGAAGAGGCAATCAGCCCCAGCATTTT
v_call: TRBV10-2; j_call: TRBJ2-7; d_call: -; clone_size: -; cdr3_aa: CASRQGLGDEQYF; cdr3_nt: TGCGCCAGCAGGCAGGGACTCGGGGACGAGCAGTACTTC
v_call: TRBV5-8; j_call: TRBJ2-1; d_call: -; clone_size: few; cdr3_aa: CASSFYEQFF; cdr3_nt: TGTGCCAGCAGCTTCTATGAGCAGTTCTTC
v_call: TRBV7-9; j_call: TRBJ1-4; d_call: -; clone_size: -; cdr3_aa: CASSFDRTDRLFF; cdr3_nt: TGTGCCAGCAGCTTCGACAGGACTGATAGGCTGTTTTTT
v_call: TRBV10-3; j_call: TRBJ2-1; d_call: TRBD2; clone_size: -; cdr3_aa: CAISESSTSGGAGEQFF; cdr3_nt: TGTGCCATCAGTGAGTCCTCGACTAGCGGGGGGGCCGGTGAGCAGTTCTTC
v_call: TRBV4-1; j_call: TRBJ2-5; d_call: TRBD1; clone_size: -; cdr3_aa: CASSQRQGPETQYF; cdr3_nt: TGCGCCAGCAGCCAACGACAGGGGCCCGAGACCCAGTACTTC
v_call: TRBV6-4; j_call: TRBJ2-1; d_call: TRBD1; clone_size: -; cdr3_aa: CASSDLQGGEQFF; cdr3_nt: TGTGCCAGCAGTGACTTACAGGGGGGTGAGCAGTTCTTC
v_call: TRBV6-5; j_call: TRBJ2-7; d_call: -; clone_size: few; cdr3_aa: CASTTPGGDEQYF; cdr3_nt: TGTGCCAGCACCACCCCGGGGGGCGACGAACAGTACTTC
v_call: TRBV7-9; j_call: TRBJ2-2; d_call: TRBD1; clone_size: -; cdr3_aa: CASTAGGGGELFF; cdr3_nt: TGTGCCAGCACCGCAGGGGGCGGCGGGGAGCTGTTTTTC
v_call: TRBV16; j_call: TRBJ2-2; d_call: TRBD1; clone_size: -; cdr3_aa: CASSQTGAGELFF; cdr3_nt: TGTGCCAGCAGCCAAACAGGGGCCGGGGAGCTGTTTTTT
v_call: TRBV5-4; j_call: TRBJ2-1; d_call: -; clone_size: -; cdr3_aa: CASSPQGDNEQFF; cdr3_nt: TGTGCCAGCAGCCCCCAAGGGGACAATGAGCAGTTCTTC
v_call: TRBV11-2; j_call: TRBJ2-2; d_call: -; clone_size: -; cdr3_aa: CASSRGPGEASTGELFF; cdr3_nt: TGTGCCAGCAGTCGGGGACCGGGGGAAGCCAGCACCGGGGAGCTGTTTTTT
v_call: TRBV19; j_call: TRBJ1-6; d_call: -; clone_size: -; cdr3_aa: CASTPSEGSYSPLHF; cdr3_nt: TGTGCCAGTACCCCTTCCGAGGGATCGTATTCACCCCTCCACTTT
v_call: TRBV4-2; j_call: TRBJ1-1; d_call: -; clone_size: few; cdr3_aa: CASSQAGGNTEAFF; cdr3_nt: TGTGCCAGCAGCCAAGCGGGGGGGAACACTGAAGCTTTCTTT
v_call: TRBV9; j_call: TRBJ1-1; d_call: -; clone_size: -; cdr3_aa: CASSVDLNTEAFF; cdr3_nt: TGTGCCAGCAGCGTAGACTTGAACACTGAAGCTTTCTTT
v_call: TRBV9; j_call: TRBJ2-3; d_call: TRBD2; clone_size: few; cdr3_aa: CASSGYPTSGGETDTQYF; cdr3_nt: TGTGCCAGCAGCGGGTATCCGACATCGGGGGGGGAGACAGATACGCAGTATTTT
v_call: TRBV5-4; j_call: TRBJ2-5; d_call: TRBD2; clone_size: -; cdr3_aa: CASSFAFGRADPGTQYF; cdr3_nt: TGTGCCAGCAGCTTTGCCTTTGGGAGGGCAGACCCGGGGACCCAGTACTTC
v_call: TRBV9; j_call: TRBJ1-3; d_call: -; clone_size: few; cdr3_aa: CASSVVAGSTDTIYF; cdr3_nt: TGTGCCAGCAGCGTAGTGGCAGGGTCGACCGACACCATATATTTT
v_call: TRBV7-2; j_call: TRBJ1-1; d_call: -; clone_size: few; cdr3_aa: CASSPIRGSLEAFF; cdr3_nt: TGTGCCAGCAGTCCTATCAGGGGAAGCCTTGAAGCTTTCTTT
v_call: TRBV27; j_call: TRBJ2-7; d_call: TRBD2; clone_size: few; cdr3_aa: CASTQRGVPYEQYF; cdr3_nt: TGTGCCAGCACTCAGCGGGGGGTGCCCTACGAGCAGTACTTC
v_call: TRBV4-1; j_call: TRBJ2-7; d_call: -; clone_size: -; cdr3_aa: CASSHSYEQYF; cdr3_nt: TGCGCCAGCAGCCACTCCTACGAGCAGTACTTC
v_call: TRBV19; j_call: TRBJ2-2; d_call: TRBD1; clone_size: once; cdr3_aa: CASGAGTGFTGELFF; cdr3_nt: TGTGCCAGTGGGGCCGGGACAGGGTTTACCGGGGAGCTGTTTTTT
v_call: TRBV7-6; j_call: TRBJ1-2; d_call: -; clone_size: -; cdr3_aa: CASSPQPENYDYGYPF; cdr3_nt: TGTGCCAGCAGCCCCCAACCAGAAAACTACGACTATGGCTACCCCTTC
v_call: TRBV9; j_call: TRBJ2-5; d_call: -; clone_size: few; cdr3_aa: CASSVQRQAQETQYF; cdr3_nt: TGTGCCAGCAGCGTACAACGGCAGGCCCAAGAGACCCAGTACTTC
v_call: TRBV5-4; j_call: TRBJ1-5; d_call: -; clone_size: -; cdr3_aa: CASSLGGSSNQPQHF; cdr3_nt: TGTGCCAGCAGCTTGGGCGGATCTAGCAATCAGCCCCAGCATTTT
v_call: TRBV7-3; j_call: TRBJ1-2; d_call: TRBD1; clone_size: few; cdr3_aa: CASSLQGAMGEGYTF; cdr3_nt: TGTGCCAGCAGCTTACAGGGGGCGATGGGCGAAGGCTACACCTTC
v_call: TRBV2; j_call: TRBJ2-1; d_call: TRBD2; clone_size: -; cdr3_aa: CASSEGHLAGGRYNEQFF; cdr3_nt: TGTGCCAGCAGTGAAGGGCATCTAGCGGGGGGACGCTACAATGAGCAGTTCTTC
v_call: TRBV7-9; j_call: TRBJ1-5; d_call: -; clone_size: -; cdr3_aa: CASSNGEGGLNQPQHF; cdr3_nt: TGTGCCAGCAGTAATGGCGAAGGCGGGCTGAATCAGCCCCAGCATTTT
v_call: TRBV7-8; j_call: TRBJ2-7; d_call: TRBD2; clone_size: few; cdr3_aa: CASSLSGGAHEQYF; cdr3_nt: TGTGCCAGCAGCCTGAGCGGGGGGGCCCACGAGCAGTACTTC
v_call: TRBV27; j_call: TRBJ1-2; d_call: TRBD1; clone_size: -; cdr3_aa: CASSRQGVYGYTF; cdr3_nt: TGTGCCAGCAGTCGACAGGGGGTCTATGGCTACACCTTC
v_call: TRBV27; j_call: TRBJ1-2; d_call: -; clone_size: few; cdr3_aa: CASSLLPGAGYTF; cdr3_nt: TGTGCCAGCAGTTTACTTCCAGGGGCTGGCTACACCTTC
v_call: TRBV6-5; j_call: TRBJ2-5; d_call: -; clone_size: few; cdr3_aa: CASSYLTGRLGGTQYF; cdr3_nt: TGTGCCAGCAGTTACTTGACCGGAAGGCTCGGGGGGACCCAGTACTTC
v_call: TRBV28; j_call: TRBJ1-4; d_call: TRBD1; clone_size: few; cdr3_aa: CASSRTGARNEKLFF; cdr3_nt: TGTGCCAGCAGCAGAACAGGGGCTCGTAATGAAAAACTGTTTTTT
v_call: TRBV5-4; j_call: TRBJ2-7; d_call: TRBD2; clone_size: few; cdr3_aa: CASSFGTSGGAREQYF; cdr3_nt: TGTGCCAGCAGCTTCGGGACTAGCGGGGGGGCACGCGAGCAGTACTTC
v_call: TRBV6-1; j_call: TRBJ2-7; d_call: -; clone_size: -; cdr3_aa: CASSPGTPYEQYF; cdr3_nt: TGTGCCAGCAGCCCCGGGACACCCTACGAGCAGTACTTC
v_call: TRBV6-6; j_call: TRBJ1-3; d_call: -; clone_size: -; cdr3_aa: CASRDRLDGNTIYF; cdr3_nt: TGTGCCAGCAGGGACAGATTAGATGGAAACACCATATATTTT
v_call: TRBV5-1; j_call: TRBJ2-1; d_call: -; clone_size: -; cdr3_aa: CASSLETDKYNEQFF; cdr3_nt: TGCGCCAGCAGCTTGGAGACGGACAAGTACAATGAGCAGTTCTTC
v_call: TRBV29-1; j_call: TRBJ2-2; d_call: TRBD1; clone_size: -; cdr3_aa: CSVPGQDSSGELFF; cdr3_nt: TGCAGCGTACCGGGACAGGACTCTTCCGGGGAGCTGTTTTTT